A selection of T cell receptor beta chains follows, all from one sample in a study of glioma-infiltrating T cells after dendritic cell vaccination. The protocol was immunoSEQ multiplex PCR, while the TCRdb copy is restricted to in-frame clones and leaves out a portion. This sample has about 110,000 clones, with roughly 90% found just once. The sample here was blood, taken after dendritic cell vaccination. The receptors stem from a human donor with glioblastoma. Both conserved end residues are part of each CDR3. D genes are given only for firm matches.

j_gene,d_gene,v_gene,CDR3nt,CDR3aa
TRBJ1-2,-,TRBV5-6,TGTGCCAGCAGCTTGGTCGGGAGTCGGGATGGCTACACCTTC,CASSLVGSRDGYTF
TRBJ2-3,TRBD1,TRBV5-4,TGTGCCAGCAGCACGGACAGGTCAGATACGCAGTATTTT,CASSTDRSDTQYF
TRBJ1-5,TRBD1,TRBV2,TGTGCCAGCGGGGGACAGGGGGCTTATCAGCCCCAGCATTTT,CASGGQGAYQPQHF
TRBJ1-1,-,TRBV4-1,TGCGCCAGCAGCCAAGTTTCAGGGCTGAACACTGAAGCTTTCTTT,CASSQVSGLNTEAFF
TRBJ2-7,-,TRBV11-3,TGTGCCAGCAGCACGACACCGGCCTACGAGCAGTACTTC,CASSTTPAYEQYF
TRBJ1-1,-,TRBV6-1,TGTGCCAGCAGTGAAAAGGGGTGGGGGCTGGCAGCTTTCTTT,CASSEKGWGLAAFF
TRBJ1-5,-,TRBV7-9,TGTGCCAGCAGCCCCGGCAATCAGCCCCAGCATTTT,CASSPGNQPQHF
TRBJ2-7,TRBD2,TRBV6-6,TGTGCCAGCAGCCGGACTAGCGGTTCCTACGAGCAGTACTTC,CASSRTSGSYEQYF
TRBJ1-2,TRBD1,TRBV7-8,TGTGCCAGCAGCCCTTACGCGACAGGGACTGGTGGCTACACCTTC,CASSPYATGTGGYTF
TRBJ1-2,-,TRBV20-1,TGCAGTGCTAGGGGGGGGGTTGGCTACACCTTC,CSARGGVGYTF